One T cell receptor beta chain is described in this entry. This sample stems from a study of shared clonotypes between healthy human individuals. Study overall: A few men and two women, aged 18 to 49, were donors.

Measured with immunoSEQ multiplex PCR; TCRdb has only the in-frame clones, and not every one. Among 2 million to 2.5 million clones, about nine tenths were seen once, and the ten largest hold 0.3% to 0.4%. The split of CD4+ cells yielded CD45RA+ naive and CD45RA-negative memory subsets. Looked up from germline, CDR1 is MGHDK and CDR2 is SYGVNS. CDR3 size: 15 residues. The V segment lost 8 bases and the J segment 9 bases; nucleotides outside the gene matches: 11. Input material: naive CD4+ T cells from PBMCs. The subset: CD45RA+ positively selected. This chain connects TRBV25-1 to TRBJ1-6, with 9 bases identical to TRBD1. The origin of this receptor is a man aged 18 to 35 in good health. Some clones in this sample may be carry-over from other donors' samples. The CDR3 DNA is TGTGCCAGCTCCCGCGGACAGGGGACTCCTTCACCCCTCCACTTT. Translating it yields CASSRGQGTPSPLHF.